This T cell receptor beta chain was sequenced in a study of blood T cells in healthy people across ages. Study conclusions and caveats: Because donor CMV status was unknown, expanded clonotype changes were possibly confounded.

This CDR3 is 15 amino acids long. The germline V gene has CDR1 KGHSH and CDR2 LQKENI. Concerning this clonotype itself: Its cognate antigen is unknown.

The second PCR ran roughly 7 to 12 cycles with a sample-barcoded 5' primer and J-beta primers. A 12-random-nucleotide template-switch adaptor tagged each cDNA molecule. A single record per CDR3 protein comes from TCRdb applying MiXCR to the 5' RACE reads. The sample shows approximately 1,100,000 distinct CDR3 sequences, 40% to 50% of them seen only once. The source of this sequence is a woman in her sixties in good health. This chain joins TRBV18 and TRBJ2-5; TRBD1 is a possible D gene (6 bases). The J call is in doubt because the DNA end fits TRBJ2-7 better. The specimen sequenced was blood. The CDR3 loop reads CASSPPSGDAYEQYF. The CDR3 nucleotides read TGTGCCAGCTCACCACCGTCAGGGGACGCCTACGAGCAGTACTTC.